This TCR beta chain was observed in a study of blood T cell repertoires in COVID-19. The assay was immunoSEQ multiplex PCR, and TCRdb's table has in-frame clones only and misses some. The data show a few hundred thousand clones, with approximately 86% seen just once and about 4% held by the top ten. The germline V gene has CDR1 LNHNV and CDR2 YYDKDF (reference sequence). Trimming left V 9 bases short and J 5 bases short, with 13 bases between. The CDR3 is 13 residues long. The V and J genes are TRBV15 and TRBJ2-2, with a weak D call TRBD2 (5 bases). The source material was PBMCs or T cells enriched from blood (not recorded which). The TCR originated in a woman aged 30 to 39 who had been exposed to COVID-19. This CDR3 is CATGDPTTGELFF. CDR3 coding DNA: TGTGCCACGGGAGACCCCACAACCGGGGAGCTGTTTTTT.